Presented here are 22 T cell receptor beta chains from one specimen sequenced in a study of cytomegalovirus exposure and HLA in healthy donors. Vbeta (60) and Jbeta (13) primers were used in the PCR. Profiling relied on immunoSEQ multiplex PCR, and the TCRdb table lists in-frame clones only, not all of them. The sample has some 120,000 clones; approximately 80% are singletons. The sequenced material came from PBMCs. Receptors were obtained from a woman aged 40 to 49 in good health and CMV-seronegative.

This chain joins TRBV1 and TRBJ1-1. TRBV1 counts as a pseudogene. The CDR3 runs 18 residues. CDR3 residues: CTSSQAFRAGRENTEAFF. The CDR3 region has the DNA TGCACCAGCAGCCAAGCGTTTAGGGCAGGGAGGGAGAACACTGAAGCTTTCTTT.

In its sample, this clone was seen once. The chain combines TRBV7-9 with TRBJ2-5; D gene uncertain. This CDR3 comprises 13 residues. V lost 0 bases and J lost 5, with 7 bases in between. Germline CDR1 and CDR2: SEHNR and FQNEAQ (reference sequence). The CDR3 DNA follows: TGTGCCAGCAGCTTAGCGCAGCGCGAGACCCAGTACTTC. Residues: CASSLAQRETQYF.

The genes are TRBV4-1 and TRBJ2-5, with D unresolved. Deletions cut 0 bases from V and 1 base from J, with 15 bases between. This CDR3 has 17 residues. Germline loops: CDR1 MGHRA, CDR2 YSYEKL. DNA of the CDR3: TGCGCCAGCAGCCAAGATAGAGCCCGCGCCGGCCAAGAGACCCAGTACTTC. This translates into CASSQDRARAGQETQYF.

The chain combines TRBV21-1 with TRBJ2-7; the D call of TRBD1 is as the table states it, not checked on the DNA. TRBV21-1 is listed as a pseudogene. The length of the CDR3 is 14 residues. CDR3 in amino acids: CASSPKPQGHEQYF. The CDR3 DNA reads TGTGCCAGCAGCCCCAAACCCCAGGGCCACGAGCAGTACTTC.

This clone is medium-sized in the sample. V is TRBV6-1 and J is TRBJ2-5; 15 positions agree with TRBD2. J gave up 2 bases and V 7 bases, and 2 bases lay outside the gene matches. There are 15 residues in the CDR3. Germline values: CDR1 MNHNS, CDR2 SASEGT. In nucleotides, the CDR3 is TGTGCCAGCACCGGACTAGCGGGGGGGCAAGAGACCCAGTACTTC. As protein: CASTGLAGGQETQYF.

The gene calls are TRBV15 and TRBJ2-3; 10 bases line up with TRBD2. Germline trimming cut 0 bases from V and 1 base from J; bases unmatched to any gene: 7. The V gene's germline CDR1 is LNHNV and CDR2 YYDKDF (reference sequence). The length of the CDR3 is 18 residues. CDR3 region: CATSRDLTSGARTDTQYF. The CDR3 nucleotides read TGTGCCACCAGCAGAGATTTAACTAGCGGGGCCCGCACAGATACGCAGTATTTT.

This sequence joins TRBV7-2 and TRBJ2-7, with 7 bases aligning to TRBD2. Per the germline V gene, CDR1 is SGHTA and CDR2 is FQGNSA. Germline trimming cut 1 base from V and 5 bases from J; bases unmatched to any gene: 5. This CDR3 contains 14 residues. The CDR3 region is CASSLELAKNEQYF. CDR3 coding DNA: TGTGCCAGCAGCTTAGAACTAGCGAAGAACGAGCAGTACTTC.

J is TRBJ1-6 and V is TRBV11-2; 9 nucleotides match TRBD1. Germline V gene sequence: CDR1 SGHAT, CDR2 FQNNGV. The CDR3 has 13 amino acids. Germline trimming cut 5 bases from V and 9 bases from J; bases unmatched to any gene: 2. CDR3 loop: CASSTDRGSPLHF. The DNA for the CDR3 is TGTGCCAGCAGCACGGACAGGGGTTCACCCCTCCACTTT. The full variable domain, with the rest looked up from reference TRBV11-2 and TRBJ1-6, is EAGVAQSPRYKIIEKRQSVAFWCNPISGHATLYWYQQILGQGPKLLIQFQNNGVVDDSQLPKDRFSAERLKGVDSTLKIQPAKLEDSAVYLCASSTDRGSPLHFGNGTRLTVT.

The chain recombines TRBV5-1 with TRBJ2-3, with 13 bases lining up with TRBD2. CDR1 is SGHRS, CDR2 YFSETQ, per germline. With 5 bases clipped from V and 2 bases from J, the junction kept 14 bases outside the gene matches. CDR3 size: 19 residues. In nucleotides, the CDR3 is TGCGCCAGCAGGTCCGCGGGACTAGCGGGACGACGTTCCACAGATACGCAGTATTTT. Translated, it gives CASRSAGLAGRRSTDTQYF.

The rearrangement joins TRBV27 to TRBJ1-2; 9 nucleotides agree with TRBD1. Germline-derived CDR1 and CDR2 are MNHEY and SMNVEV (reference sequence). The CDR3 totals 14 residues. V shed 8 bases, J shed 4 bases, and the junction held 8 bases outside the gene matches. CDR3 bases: TGTGCCAGCCGAGGGACAGGGTCGGCCTATGGCTACACCTTC. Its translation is CASRGTGSAYGYTF.

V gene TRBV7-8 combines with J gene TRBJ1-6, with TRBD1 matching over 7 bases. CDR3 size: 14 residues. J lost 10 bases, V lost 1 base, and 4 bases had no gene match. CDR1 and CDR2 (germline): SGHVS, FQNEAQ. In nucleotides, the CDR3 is TGTGCCAGCAGCTTAGACAGGGGCTGGTCACCCCTCCACTTT. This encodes CASSLDRGWSPLHF.

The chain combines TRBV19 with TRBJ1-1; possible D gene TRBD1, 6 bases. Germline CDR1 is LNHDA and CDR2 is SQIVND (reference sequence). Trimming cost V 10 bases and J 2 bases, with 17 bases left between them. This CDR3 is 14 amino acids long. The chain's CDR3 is CATERGGRNTEAFF. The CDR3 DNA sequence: TGTGCCACCGAGCGCGGGGGCCGTAACACTGAAGCTTTCTTT.

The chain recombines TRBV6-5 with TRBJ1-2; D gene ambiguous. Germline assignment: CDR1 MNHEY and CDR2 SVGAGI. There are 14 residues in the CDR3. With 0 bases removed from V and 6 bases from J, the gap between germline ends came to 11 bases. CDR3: CASSYSIFEDGYTF. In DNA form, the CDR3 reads TGTGCCAGCAGTTACTCGATTTTCGAGGATGGCTACACCTTC.

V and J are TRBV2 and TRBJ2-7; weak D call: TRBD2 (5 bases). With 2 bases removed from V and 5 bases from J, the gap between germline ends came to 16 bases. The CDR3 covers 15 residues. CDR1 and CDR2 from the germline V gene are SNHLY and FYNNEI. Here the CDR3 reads CASSEWRPGSDEQYF. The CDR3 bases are TGTGCCAGCAGTGAATGGAGGCCGGGGTCCGACGAGCAGTACTTC.

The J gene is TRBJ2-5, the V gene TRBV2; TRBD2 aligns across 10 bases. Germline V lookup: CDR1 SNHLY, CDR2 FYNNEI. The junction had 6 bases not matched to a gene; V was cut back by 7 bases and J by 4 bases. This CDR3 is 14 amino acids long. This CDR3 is CASNRLAGGETQYF. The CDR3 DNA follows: TGTGCCAGCAATCGACTAGCGGGCGGAGAGACCCAGTACTTC.

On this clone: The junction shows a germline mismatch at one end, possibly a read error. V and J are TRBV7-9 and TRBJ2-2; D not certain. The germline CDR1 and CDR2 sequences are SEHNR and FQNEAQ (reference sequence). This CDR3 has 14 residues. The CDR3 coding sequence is TGTGCCAGCAGCTCAACATTTAACAACGGGGAGCTGTTTTTT. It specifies CASSSTFNNGELFF. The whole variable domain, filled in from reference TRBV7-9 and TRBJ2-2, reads DTGVSQNPRHKITKRGQNVTFRCDPISEHNRLYWYRQTLGQGPEFLTYFQNEAQLEKSRLLSDRFSAERPKGSFSTLEIQRTEQGDSAMYLCASSSTFNNGELFFGEGSRLTVL.

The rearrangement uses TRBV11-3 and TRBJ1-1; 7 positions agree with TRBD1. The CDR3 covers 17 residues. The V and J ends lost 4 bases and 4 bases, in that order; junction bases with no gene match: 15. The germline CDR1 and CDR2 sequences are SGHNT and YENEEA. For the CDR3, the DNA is TGTGCCAGCAGCTCCTACAGACCGACAGGGTCGGGCACTGAAGCTTTCTTT. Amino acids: CASSSYRPTGSGTEAFF.

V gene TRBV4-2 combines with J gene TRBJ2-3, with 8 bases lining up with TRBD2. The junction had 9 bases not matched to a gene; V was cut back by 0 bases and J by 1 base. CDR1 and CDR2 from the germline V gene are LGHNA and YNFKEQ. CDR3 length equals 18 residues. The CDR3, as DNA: TGTGCCAGCAGCCAAGATCGGGTCAGCGGGGGCCGCACAGATACGCAGTATTTT. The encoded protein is CASSQDRVSGGRTDTQYF.

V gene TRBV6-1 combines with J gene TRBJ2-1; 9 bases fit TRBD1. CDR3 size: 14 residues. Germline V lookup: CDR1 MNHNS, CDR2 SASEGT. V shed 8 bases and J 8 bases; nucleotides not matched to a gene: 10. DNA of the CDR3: TGTGCCAGCGTCGCTCCGGGACAGGGTCATGAGCAGTTCTTC. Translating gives CASVAPGQGHEQFF.

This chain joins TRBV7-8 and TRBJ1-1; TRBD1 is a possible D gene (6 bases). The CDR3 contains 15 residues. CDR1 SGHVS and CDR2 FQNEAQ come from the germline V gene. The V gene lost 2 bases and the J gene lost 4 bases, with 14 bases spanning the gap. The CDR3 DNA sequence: TGTGCCAGCAGCTTAAATTATGAAGGGGGCACTGAAGCTTTCTTT. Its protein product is CASSLNYEGGTEAFF. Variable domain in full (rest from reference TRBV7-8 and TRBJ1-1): GAGVSQSPRYKVAKRGQDVALRCDPISGHVSLFWYQQALGQGPEFLTYFQNEAQLDKSGLPSDRFFAERPEGSVSTLKIQRTQQEDSAVYLCASSLNYEGGTEAFFGQGTRLTVV.

The CDR3 region has the DNA TGCGCCAGCAGTGGGGGACAGGGTACAAGGGGCGGGGAGCTGTTTTTT. Its protein is CASSGGQGTRGGELFF. The V gene is TRBV10-2, the J gene TRBJ2-2, with 9 bases lining up with TRBD1. CDR3 length: 16 amino acids. Germline V gives CDR1 WSHSY, CDR2 SAAADI. V lost 4 bases and J lost 7; bases outside the gene matches: 10.

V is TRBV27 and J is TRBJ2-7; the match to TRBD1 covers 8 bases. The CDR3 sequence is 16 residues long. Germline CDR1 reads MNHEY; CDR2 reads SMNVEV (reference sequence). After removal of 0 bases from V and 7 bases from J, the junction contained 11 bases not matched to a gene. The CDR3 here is CASSLSRQGSSSEQYF. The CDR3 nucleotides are TGTGCCAGCAGTTTATCGCGACAGGGGAGCTCGAGTGAGCAGTACTTC.